A selection of T cell receptor beta chains follows, all from one sample in a study of OX40 agonist ivuxolimab in advanced cancers. Sequenced by immunoSEQ multiplex PCR; TCRdb stores in-frame clones only, minus some. The table includes under 20,000 clones, about 80% detected once. The sequencing here drew on CD4+ or CD8+ T cells sorted from blood, taken in a trial of the OX40 agonist ivuxolimab. These receptors all stem from an adult with an advanced solid tumor such as melanoma, head and neck, liver or kidney cancer. Each CDR3 is given with its conserved first and last residue. Fields, in order: J gene, clone size, V gene, D gene, CDR3 protein, CDR3 DNA. The D gene is left open where the match is weak. Size values are once, few and many counts, or a class for expanded clones, and some rows have none.

>TRBJ2-7|-|TRBV19|TRBD2
CASRPRTSGSYEQYF
TGTGCCAGTAGGCCACGGACTAGCGGCTCCTACGAGCAGTACTTC
>TRBJ2-1|-|TRBV10-3|TRBD1
CATQGQINEQFF
TGTGCCACCCAGGGACAGATCAATGAGCAGTTCTTC
>TRBJ2-7|once|TRBV19|TRBD1
CASSIGGTGTYEQYF
TGTGCCAGTAGTATTGGGGGGACAGGAACCTACGAGCAGTACTTC
>TRBJ2-7|-|TRBV29-1|TRBD1
CSVEDFSHIGTGVAYEQYF
TGCAGCGTTGAAGATTTTTCCCATATTGGGACAGGGGTAGCCTACGAGCAGTACTTC
>TRBJ2-1|few|TRBV28|-
CASSLGPNNEQFF
TGTGCCAGCAGTTTAGGGCCCAACAATGAGCAGTTCTTC
>TRBJ1-2|few|TRBV23-1|-
CASSQGLYTF
TGCGCCAGCAGTCAAGGACTCTACACCTTC
>TRBJ1-4|-|TRBV4-1|-
CASSQEVGGDEKLFF
TGCGCCAGCAGCCAAGAAGTAGGGGGAGATGAAAAACTGTTTTTT
>TRBJ1-1|-|TRBV4-2|-
CASSRAGSQNENTEAFF
TGTGCCAGCAGCCGAGCGGGAAGCCAAAACGAGAACACTGAAGCTTTCTTT
>TRBJ1-1|-|TRBV6-5|-
CASSYSWGGLNTEAFF
TGTGCCAGCAGTTACTCATGGGGGGGGCTGAACACTGAAGCTTTCTTT
>TRBJ2-5|-|TRBV4-1|-
CASSQLIGEGETQYF
TGCGCCAGCAGCCAGCTAATTGGAGAAGGGGAGACCCAGTACTTC
>TRBJ2-7|-|TRBV7-6|-
CASSLLGPSSYEQYF
TGTGCCAGCAGCTTACTAGGGCCTTCTTCCTACGAGCAGTACTTC
>TRBJ2-6|-|TRBV9|-
CASSSRQASPSGANVLTF
TGTGCCAGCAGCTCCCGACAGGCTAGCCCCTCTGGGGCCAACGTCCTGACTTTC
>TRBJ2-7|-|TRBV5-1|TRBD1
CASSPGTGNYEQYF
TGCGCCAGCAGCCCAGGGACAGGCAACTACGAGCAGTACTTC
>TRBJ1-1|-|TRBV27|-
CASSFLGDAEEAFF
TGTGCCAGCAGTTTTTTAGGGGATGCCGAAGAGGCTTTCTTT
>TRBJ2-7|-|TRBV27|-
CASSLSKVGPLSYEQYF
TGTGCCAGCAGTCTCAGCAAGGTAGGGCCCTTGTCCTACGAGCAGTACTTC
>TRBJ2-7|once|TRBV27|-
CASSLNLGGEYYEQYF
TGTGCCAGCAGTTTAAATCTTGGAGGGGAATACTACGAGCAGTACTTC
>TRBJ2-7|-|TRBV25-1|-
CQRFHGAYEQYF
TGCCAGCGGTTCCACGGGGCCTACGAGCAGTACTTC
>TRBJ2-5|-|TRBV29-1|-
CSVEGSEETQYF
TGCAGCGTTGAAGGCTCGGAAGAGACCCAGTACTTC
>TRBJ2-2|-|TRBV7-2|-
CASSLTAGELFF
TGTGCCAGCAGCTTAACGGCCGGGGAGCTGTTTTTT
>TRBJ1-5|-|TRBV27|TRBD1
CASSDSGTGFDQPQHF
TGTGCCAGCAGTGATTCCGGGACAGGGTTCGACCAGCCCCAGCATTTT
>TRBJ2-3|few|TRBV6-4|TRBD2
CASSLSAGGSTDTQYF
TGTGCCAGCAGCCTCTCCGCGGGAGGGAGCACAGATACGCAGTATTTT
>TRBJ2-7|few|TRBV11-2|-
CASSQPNRVYEQYF
TGTGCCAGCAGTCAACCCAACAGGGTCTACGAGCAGTACTTC
>TRBJ2-4|-|TRBV19|TRBD2
CASTPGLAGGFLAKNIQYF
TGTGCCAGTACTCCCGGACTAGCGGGAGGGTTTCTAGCCAAAAACATTCAGTACTTC
>TRBJ1-6|-|TRBV19|-
CASSIDGATDSPLHF
TGTGCCAGTAGTATAGATGGAGCCACGGATTCACCCCTCCACTTT
>TRBJ2-7|-|TRBV7-6|TRBD2
CASSLGASGGDYEQYF
TGTGCCAGCAGCTTAGGGGCGAGCGGGGGGGACTACGAGCAGTACTTC
>TRBJ2-1|-|TRBV5-4|-
CASSSDGSSYNEQFF
TGTGCCAGCAGTTCGGACGGTAGCTCCTACAATGAGCAGTTCTTC
>TRBJ1-2|-|TRBV27|-
CASSLSSVTGYTF
TGTGCCAGCAGTTTAAGTTCGGTAACTGGCTACACCTTC
>TRBJ2-7|few|TRBV7-2|-
CASSPLGAQGYEQYF
TGTGCCAGCAGCCCACTCGGTGCCCAGGGCTACGAGCAGTACTTC
>TRBJ2-1|once|TRBV4-3|-
CASSQDGSRYNEQFF
TGCGCCAGCAGCCAAGACGGGAGTCGCTACAATGAGCAGTTCTTC
>TRBJ2-1|-|TRBV7-8|-
CASSLDVGGGEKYNEQFF
TGTGCCAGCAGCTTAGACGTGGGCGGCGGGGAAAAGTACAATGAGCAGTTCTTC
>TRBJ1-5|-|TRBV6-1|-
CASSVDRALYSNQPQHF
TGTGCCAGCAGTGTAGACAGAGCCCTCTATAGCAATCAGCCCCAGCATTTT
>TRBJ2-3|-|TRBV11-1|TRBD2
CASSLTLAGGPDTQYF
TGTGCCAGCAGCTTAACCCTAGCGGGAGGGCCAGATACGCAGTATTTT
>TRBJ1-2|-|TRBV27|TRBD1
CASSSGGGGDYGYTF
TGTGCCAGCTCTTCAGGAGGGGGCGGTGACTATGGCTACACCTTC
>TRBJ2-3|-|TRBV28|TRBD2
CASSPSGGARDTQYF
TGTGCCAGCAGTCCTAGCGGGGGGGCAAGAGATACGCAGTATTTT
>TRBJ2-1|few|TRBV7-3|-
CASSSGNNEQFF
TGTGCCAGCAGCTCAGGTAATAATGAGCAGTTCTTC
>TRBJ1-2|-|TRBV30|-
CAWSGYGYTF
TGTGCCTGGTCAGGGTATGGCTACACCTTC
>TRBJ2-7|-|TRBV6-5|TRBD1
CASRGTEDSYEQYF
TGTGCCAGCAGAGGGACAGAGGACTCCTACGAGCAGTACTTC
>TRBJ1-1|-|TRBV2|-
CANIEAFF
TGTGCCAACATTGAAGCTTTCTTT
>TRBJ2-2|-|TRBV18|-
CASSPLDDSDGELFF
TGTGCCAGCTCACCCCTCGATGACTCTGACGGGGAGCTGTTTTTT
>TRBJ2-4|-|TRBV30|TRBD1
CAWSQDRENIQYF
TGTGCCTGGAGTCAAGACAGGGAAAACATTCAGTACTTC
>TRBJ2-5|-|TRBV7-9|-
CASSPAQEQYF
TGTGCCAGCAGCCCAGCCCAGGAGCAGTACTTC
>TRBJ1-6|-|TRBV9|-
CASSDGYNSPLHF
TGTGCCAGCAGCGACGGGTATAATTCACCCCTCCACTTT
>TRBJ2-7|-|TRBV5-1|TRBD1
CASSYDRGPYEQYF
TGCGCCAGCAGCTACGACAGGGGGCCTTACGAGCAGTACTTC
>TRBJ2-7|-|TRBV28|-
CASSLPGSSYEQYF
TGTGCCAGCAGCTTGCCCGGGAGCTCCTACGAGCAGTACTTC
>TRBJ2-3|-|TRBV28|-
CASAETTSTDTQYF
TGTGCCAGCGCTGAGACGACTAGCACAGATACGCAGTATTTT
>TRBJ2-1|once|TRBV7-3|-
CASSLQSNNEQFF
TGTGCCAGCAGCTTGCAAAGTAACAATGAGCAGTTCTTC
>TRBJ2-1|-|TRBV27|-
CASSLGGPRNEQFF
TGTGCCAGCAGTTTGGGGGGGCCGAGAAATGAGCAGTTCTTC
>TRBJ2-4|-|TRBV28|-
CASSFGQIKNIQYF
TGTGCCAGCAGTTTCGGCCAGATAAAAAACATTCAGTACTTC
>TRBJ2-1|few|TRBV7-9|-
CASSLGGIPYNEQFF
TGTGCCAGCAGCTTAGGTGGGATTCCCTACAATGAGCAGTTCTTC
>TRBJ2-1|-|TRBV10-3|TRBD2
CAISDLAGGSYNEQFF
TGTGCCATCAGTGACCTAGCGGGAGGCTCCTACAATGAGCAGTTCTTC
>TRBJ2-7|-|TRBV29-1|-
CSVEGPYEQYF
TGCAGCGTTGAAGGTCCCTACGAGCAGTACTTC